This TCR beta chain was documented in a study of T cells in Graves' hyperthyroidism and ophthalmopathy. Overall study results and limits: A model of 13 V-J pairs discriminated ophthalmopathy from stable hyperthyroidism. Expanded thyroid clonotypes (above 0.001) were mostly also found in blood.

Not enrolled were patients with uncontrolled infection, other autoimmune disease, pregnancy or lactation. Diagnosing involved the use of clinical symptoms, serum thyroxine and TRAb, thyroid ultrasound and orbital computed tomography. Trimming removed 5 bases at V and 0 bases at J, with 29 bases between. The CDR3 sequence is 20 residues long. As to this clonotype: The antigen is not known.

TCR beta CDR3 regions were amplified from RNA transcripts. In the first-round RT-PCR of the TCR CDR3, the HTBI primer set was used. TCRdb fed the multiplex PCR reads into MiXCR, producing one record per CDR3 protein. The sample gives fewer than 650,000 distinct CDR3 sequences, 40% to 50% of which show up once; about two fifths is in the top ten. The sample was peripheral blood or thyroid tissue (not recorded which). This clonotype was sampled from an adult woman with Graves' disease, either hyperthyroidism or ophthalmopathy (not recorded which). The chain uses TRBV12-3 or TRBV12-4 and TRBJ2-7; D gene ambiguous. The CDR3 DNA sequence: TGTGCCAGCAGTCTCTCGGTGGGTTGGCGCCCGCAGCCATTCTCCTACGAGCAGTACTTC. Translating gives CASSLSVGWRPQPFSYEQYF.